Following are 20 T cell receptor beta chains from one sample sequenced in a study of shared clonotypes between healthy human individuals. Assay used: immunoSEQ multiplex PCR; TCRdb lists only in-frame clones, some missing. The data hold 2.3 million or so clones, with 90% to 95% observed a single time. Sequencing was carried out using naive CD4+ T cells from PBMCs. Subset in this sample: CD45RA+ positively selected. The receptor set was obtained from a man aged 18 to 29 in good health. Some clones in this sample may be carry-over from other donors' samples.

The chain recombines TRBV28 with TRBJ2-3; 11 bases match TRBD2. Germline CDR1 is MDHEN and CDR2 is SYDVKM. This CDR3 has 16 amino acids. The V and J ends lost 3 bases and 4 bases, in that order; junction bases with no gene match: 6. The CDR3, as DNA: TGTGCCAGCAGTTTCACTAGCGGGAGAGGGGCAGATACGCAGTATTTT. It yields the protein CASSFTSGRGADTQYF.

This clone was picked up a small number of times. V usage is TRBV28 and J usage is TRBJ2-1; TRBD2 matches at 7 bases. With V trimmed by 5 bases and J by 7 bases, 5 bases remained unmatched. This CDR3 has 13 amino acids. Germline V lookup: CDR1 MDHEN, CDR2 SYDVKM. The CDR3 region is CASSSGISNEQFF. The CDR3 DNA reads as TGTGCCAGCAGTAGCGGGATCTCGAATGAGCAGTTCTTC.

The chain joins TRBV19 to TRBJ2-1; TRBD1 aligns across 7 bases. The CDR3 is made up of 14 amino acids. Losses at the gene ends were 6 bases for V and 7 bases for J; bases not matched to a gene: 9. Germline assignment: CDR1 LNHDA and CDR2 SQIVND (reference sequence). CDR3 nucleotide sequence: TGTGCCAGTAGATCAGACAGGGATCGGAATGAGCAGTTCTTC. Its translation: CASRSDRDRNEQFF.

The V gene is TRBV19, the J gene TRBJ2-1; D gene uncertain. With 7 bases removed from V and 1 base from J, the gap between germline ends came to 8 bases. The CDR3 extends over 13 amino acids. Germline values: CDR1 LNHDA, CDR2 SQIVND (reference sequence). Here the CDR3 reads CASIAESYNEQFF. CDR3 nucleotide sequence: TGTGCCAGTATTGCGGAATCCTACAATGAGCAGTTCTTC.

This clone came up a few times. The V and J genes are TRBV9 and TRBJ1-5, with D unresolved. The V and J ends lost 0 bases and 1 base respectively, with 5 bases between them. This CDR3 is built from 14 residues. Per the germline V gene, CDR1 is SGDLS and CDR2 is YYNGEE. This CDR3 reads CASSVGPSNQPQHF. The DNA for the CDR3 is TGTGCCAGCAGCGTAGGTCCAAGCAATCAGCCCCAGCATTTT. The whole variable domain, remainder taken from reference TRBV9 and TRBJ1-5, is DSGVTQTPKHLITATGQRVTLRCSPRSGDLSVYWYQQSLDQGLQFLIQYYNGEERAKGNILERFSAQQFPDLHSELNLSSLELGDSALYFCASSVGPSNQPQHFGDGTRLSIL.

A note on this clone: The sample carries other DNA sequences with the same CDR3. This chain joins TRBV7-2 and TRBJ2-7; D remains unclear. Germline lookup yields CDR1 SGHTA and CDR2 FQGNSA. V was pared by 1 base and J by 3 bases, with 7 bases between. This CDR3 has 13 residues. The CDR3 loop reads CASSLGQHYEQYF. As DNA, the CDR3 is TGTGCCAGCAGCTTAGGGCAGCACTACGAGCAGTACTTC.

This rearrangement joins TRBV5-1 to TRBJ2-2, with D perhaps matching TRBD2 (5 bases). The germline V gene has CDR1 SGHRS and CDR2 YFSETQ. V was trimmed by 5 bases and J by 7 bases, leaving 18 bases between them. The CDR3 has 15 amino acids. Here the CDR3 reads CASRAESIGNGELFF. CDR3 sequence (DNA): TGCGCCAGCAGAGCCGAGAGTATCGGGAACGGGGAGCTGTTTTTT. Full variable domain (outside the CDR3, taken from reference TRBV5-1 and TRBJ2-2): KAGVTQTPRYLIKTRGQQVTLSCSPISGHRSVSWYQQTPGQGLQFLFEYFSETQRNKGNFPGRFSGRQFSNSRSEMNVSTLELGDSALYLCASRAESIGNGELFFGEGSRLTVL.

This chain joins TRBV18 and TRBJ1-2; D may be TRBD1 (5 bases). CDR3 length: 15 residues. V gave up 6 bases and J gave up 10 bases, with 24 bases separating them. CDR1 is KGHSH, CDR2 LQKENI, per germline. Here the CDR3 DNA reads TGTGCCAGCTCCCCCATTATGGAGGGGCAGTTTGACTACACCTTC. This codes for CASSPIMEGQFDYTF.

This sequence joins TRBV28 and TRBJ2-7; possibly TRBD1 for D (6 bases). V dropped 5 bases and J dropped 3 bases, with 17 bases sitting between them. The CDR3 covers 15 residues. CDR1 MDHEN and CDR2 SYDVKM come from the germline V gene. CDR3 nucleotide sequence: TGTGCCAGCAGTGGCCGGACAGTGACCTTCTACGAGCAGTACTTC. Translation gives CASSGRTVTFYEQYF.

The V and J genes are TRBV7-8 and TRBJ2-1; unclear D gene. This CDR3 comprises 17 residues. CDR1 and CDR2 from the germline V gene are SGHVS and FQNEAQ. The V end lost 3 bases, the J end lost 8 bases, and 23 bases lay between the germline ends. The CDR3 loop is CASSFRSGQLSLDEQFF. CDR3 bases: TGTGCCAGCAGCTTCCGGTCTGGCCAGCTGTCTCTCGATGAGCAGTTCTTC.

A word on this clone: The identical CDR3 is also encoded by other nucleotide sequences in the sample. V gene TRBV18 combines with J gene TRBJ1-5; D call uncertain. V lost 3 bases to trimming and J lost 0 bases, with 9 bases between them. The CDR3 runs 15 residues. CDR1 is KGHSH, CDR2 LQKENI, per germline. The DNA for the CDR3 is TGTGCCAGCTCACCCTTAGGTAATAGCAATCAGCCCCAGCATTTT. Translated, it gives CASSPLGNSNQPQHF.

The chain links TRBV28 to TRBJ1-1; D might be TRBD1 (6 bases). CDR1 and CDR2 from the germline V gene are MDHEN and SYDVKM. The CDR3 runs 12 residues. Trimming took 3 bases from V and 9 from J, leaving 11 bases between them. The CDR3 spells CASSLGGQKAFF. CDR3 coding DNA: TGTGCCAGCAGTTTGGGGGGCCAAAAAGCTTTCTTT.

The J gene is TRBJ1-1, the V gene TRBV4-1; 7 positions match TRBD1. The trim removed 3 bases at V and 5 bases at J, leaving 15 bases unmatched. The CDR3 runs 17 residues. Germline V gene lookup returns CDR1 MGHRA and CDR2 YSYEKL. CDR3 amino acids: CASSQGGDSLRRTEAFF. CDR3 in DNA: TGCGCCAGCAGCCAGGGAGGGGACAGCCTCCGGAGGACTGAAGCTTTCTTT.

The chain links TRBV10-1 to TRBJ2-7; 10 bases are shared with TRBD2. CDR3 length equals 16 residues. Germline lookup yields CDR1 WNHNN and CDR2 SYGVQD (reference sequence). V shed 6 bases and J 2 bases; nucleotides not matched to a gene: 10. The CDR3 DNA follows: TGCGCCAGCAGGACTGGGACTAGCGACTATACCTACGAGCAGTACTTC. Its protein product is CASRTGTSDYTYEQYF.

Here the CDR3 reads CASSLFRAGSGYGYTF. The CDR3 DNA reads as TGTGCCAGCAGTTTATTTAGGGCAGGGAGCGGCTATGGCTACACCTTC. The V call is TRBV28, the J call TRBJ1-2; D might be TRBD1 (5 bases). This CDR3 comprises 16 residues. Germline values: CDR1 MDHEN, CDR2 SYDVKM. With 1 base removed from V and 4 bases from J, the gap between germline ends came to 16 bases.

V gene TRBV5-4 combines with J gene TRBJ2-2, with 10 bases identical to TRBD1. The V gene's germline CDR1 is SGHNT and CDR2 YYREEE (reference sequence). V lost 4 bases and J lost 3; bases outside the gene matches: 6. This CDR3 is 16 amino acids long. The CDR3 nucleotides are TGTGCCAGCAGCCTGGGACAGGGGATTTACACCGGGGAGCTGTTTTTT. Translating it yields CASSLGQGIYTGELFF.

This chain connects TRBV4-2 to TRBJ2-2; D possibly corresponds to TRBD2 (6 bases). Germline lookup yields CDR1 LGHNA and CDR2 YNFKEQ. V dropped 2 bases and J dropped 0 bases, with 10 bases sitting between them. The CDR3 contains 16 residues. DNA of the CDR3: TGTGCCAGCAGCCAATCGGGACTGCCGAACACCGGGGAGCTGTTTTTT. Translated: CASSQSGLPNTGELFF.

This CDR3 is CASKTFGGANEKLFF. DNA for the CDR3: TGTGCCAGCAAGACATTTGGGGGAGCGAATGAAAAACTGTTTTTT. V and J are TRBV2 and TRBJ1-4; D may be TRBD1 (5 bases). The CDR3 is 15 residues long. Germline CDR1 reads SNHLY; CDR2 reads FYNNEI. V lost 7 bases and J 5 bases, leaving 17 bases between the germline ends.

This chain connects TRBV7-9 to TRBJ2-2, with 7 bases aligning to TRBD2. This CDR3 contains 18 residues. The V segment lost 5 bases and the J segment 2 bases; nucleotides outside the gene matches: 14. The germline CDR1 and CDR2 sequences are SEHNR and FQNEAQ (reference sequence). The CDR3 DNA is TGTGCCAGCAGCGCAGGGACTACCCTTCTGCAAAACACCGGGGAGCTGTTTTTT. Its translation is CASSAGTTLLQNTGELFF.

The CDR3 bases are TGTGCCAGCAGCTTGAAGGTGGGGTGGACTGGAAACACCATATATTTT. Translating gives CASSLKVGWTGNTIYF. The chain carries TRBV5-4 and TRBJ1-3, with D unresolved. The CDR3 covers 16 residues. Germline V gene lookup returns CDR1 SGHNT and CDR2 YYREEE (reference sequence). V gave up 1 base and J gave up 2 bases, with 13 bases separating them.